The 30 T cell receptor beta chains reported below all come from one sample, sequenced in a study of beta chain features in type 1 diabetes. Of the isolated RNA, all was reverse transcribed, and so the sequenced material was expressed TCRB transcripts. The protocol was immunoSEQ multiplex PCR, while the TCRdb copy is restricted to in-frame clones and leaves out a portion. This sample has 230,000 or so clones, with 16% found just once. These receptors have no identified antigens. General study findings and limits: Moderately but significantly shorter TCRB CDR3s were found in Type 1 diabetes patients in all four CD4+ subsets.

Source material: naive CD4+ T cells from blood. These receptors all stem from a man aged 30-40 years with type 1 diabetes.

Only a few counts were recorded for this clone. V usage is TRBV28 and J usage is TRBJ1-5; 8 nucleotides line up with TRBD1. Germline V gene sequence: CDR1 MDHEN, CDR2 SYDVKM. The CDR3 loop spans 15 amino acids. V was clipped by 5 bases and J by 5 bases; unmatched bases: 8. CDR3 loop: CASSVPTGDHQPQHF. The CDR3 DNA reads TGTGCCAGCAGTGTCCCGACAGGGGATCATCAGCCCCAGCATTTT.

The chain joins TRBV30 to TRBJ2-3; TRBD1 agrees at 8 bases. The junction had 12 bases not matched to a gene; V was cut back by 3 bases and J by 7 bases. The CDR3 loop spans 15 amino acids. CDR1 and CDR2 from the germline V gene are GTSNPN and SVGIG (reference sequence). This chain's CDR3 is CAWSGSHTGGNTQYF. Written as DNA, the CDR3 is TGTGCCTGGAGCGGATCCCATACAGGGGGAAATACGCAGTATTTT.

The genes are TRBV28 and TRBJ1-4; D perhaps matches TRBD1 (6 bases). The CDR3 loop spans 14 amino acids. Deletions cut 3 bases from V and 14 bases from J, with 19 bases between. Germline CDR1 is MDHEN and CDR2 is SYDVKM. The CDR3 DNA follows: TGTGCCAGCAGTTTTGTGCAGGGGCCTCGCCAGCTGTTTTTT. It is translated as CASSFVQGPRQLFF. Variable domain in full (rest from reference TRBV28 and TRBJ1-4): DVKVTQSSRYLVKRTGEKVFLECVQDMDHENMFWYRQDPGLGLRLIYFSYDVKMKEKGDIPEGYSVSREKKERFSLILESASTNQTSMYLCASSFVQGPRQLFFGSGTQLSVL.

This clone turned up a few times. The chain joins TRBV15 to TRBJ2-1; D gene unclear. Germline V gene data show CDR1 as LNHNV and CDR2 as YYDKDF (reference sequence). This CDR3 is 16 amino acids long. Trimming took 1 base from V and 0 from J, leaving 10 bases between them. The CDR3 DNA sequence: TGTGCCACCAGCAGAGTTCCCCTGAGCTCCTACAATGAGCAGTTCTTC. Translating gives CATSRVPLSSYNEQFF.

The genes are TRBV29-1 and TRBJ1-3; D is unresolved. From germline, CDR1 is SQVTM and CDR2 ANQGSEA. Trimming took 5 bases from V and 0 from J, leaving 17 bases between them. The CDR3 covers 16 residues. Written as DNA, the CDR3 is TGCAGCGTTACTACGTTTACGACAAGCTCTGGAAACACCATATATTTT. Translated, it gives CSVTTFTTSSGNTIYF.

The chain recombines TRBV14 with TRBJ2-1; D perhaps matches TRBD2 (6 bases). V lost 4 bases and J lost 2, with 9 bases in between. From germline, CDR1 is SGHDN and CDR2 FVKESK. This CDR3 is built from 14 residues. CDR3 DNA sequence: TGTGCCAGCAGCCCTTCTAGCGCCTACAATGAGCAGTTCTTC. Amino acid sequence: CASSPSSAYNEQFF.

This chain uses TRBV2 with TRBJ2-7; TRBD1 matches 9 bases. Per the germline V gene, CDR1 is SNHLY and CDR2 is FYNNEI. With V trimmed by 6 bases and J by 4 bases, 10 bases remained unmatched. The CDR3 spans 15 residues. Here the CDR3 reads CASSLRQGGLYEQYF. CDR3 DNA sequence: TGTGCCAGCAGCCTTCGACAGGGGGGATTATACGAGCAGTACTTC.

V usage is TRBV18 and J usage is TRBJ2-3; possibly TRBD1 or TRBD2 for D (6 bases each). CDR3 length equals 14 residues. CDR1 and CDR2 from the germline V gene are KGHSH and LQKENI. V lost 4 bases to trimming and J lost 4 bases, with 12 bases between them. The CDR3 nucleotides read TGTGCCAGCTCACAGGCCGGGGGCGCAGATACGCAGTATTTT. Translated, it gives CASSQAGGADTQYF.

Remarks on this clone: A read error may account for a junction end that differs from germline. This sequence joins TRBV7-7 and TRBJ2-7; 7 bases align to TRBD1. This CDR3 contains 13 residues. Per germline, CDR1 SSHAT and CDR2 FNYEAQ (reference sequence). The CDR3: CASSLETGSEQYF. CDR3 sequence (DNA): TGTGCTAGCAGCTTAGAGACAGGGTCTGAGCAGTACTTC.

This clone was seen a handful of times. V is TRBV9 and J is TRBJ2-1; 12 nucleotides agree with TRBD2. This CDR3 is 15 amino acids long. Germline V CDR1 and CDR2: SGDLS, YYNGEE. V shed 3 bases, J shed 6 bases, and the junction held 4 bases outside the gene matches. CDR3 amino acids: CASSATSGSGNEQFF. The CDR3 coding sequence is TGTGCCAGCAGCGCGACTAGCGGGAGTGGCAATGAGCAGTTCTTC.

In its sample, this clone was seen a few times. J is TRBJ2-7 and V is TRBV7-9; D is uncertain. Per germline, CDR1 SEHNR and CDR2 FQNEAQ (reference sequence). The germline V and J ends were trimmed by 5 bases and 4 bases, with 15 bases remaining between them. This CDR3 comprises 14 residues. This CDR3 is CASSRPASPYEQYF. CDR3 DNA sequence: TGTGCCAGCAGCCGCCCAGCGTCTCCATACGAGCAGTACTTC.

This clone was counted only a few times. The chain has TRBV4-2 and TRBJ2-7, with 9 positions matching TRBD2. The CDR3 extends over 15 amino acids. V lost 3 bases, J lost 1 base, and 4 bases stayed unmatched. Germline V gene sequence: CDR1 LGHNA, CDR2 YNFKEQ. The CDR3 nucleotides read TGTGCCAGCAGCCAGCAGACTAGCGGATCCTACGAGCAGTACTTC. It encodes CASSQQTSGSYEQYF.

This clone was recorded a few times. The chain joins TRBV29-1 to TRBJ1-2; 10 positions agree with TRBD1. CDR1 and CDR2 from the germline V gene are SQVTM and ANQGSEA. The CDR3 is 13 residues long. With V trimmed by 7 bases and J by 0 bases, 2 bases remained unmatched. The DNA for the CDR3 is TGCAGCGGGGACAGGGGACCTAACTATGGCTACACCTTC. This encodes CSGDRGPNYGYTF.

The sample holds a few counts of this clone. The chain is built from TRBV4-1 and TRBJ2-1; D is perhaps TRBD2 (5 bases). This CDR3 has 17 residues. CDR1 is MGHRA and CDR2 is YSYEKL in the germline V gene. The V gene lost 6 bases and the J gene lost 0 bases, with 18 bases spanning the gap. CDR3 residues: CASRSSGTSNSYNEQFF. CDR3 DNA: TGCGCCAGCAGGTCCAGCGGAACCTCCAACTCCTACAATGAGCAGTTCTTC.

The chain uses TRBV9 and TRBJ2-1; 10 nucleotides align to TRBD1. The CDR3 is made up of 15 amino acids. V was clipped by 1 base and J by 7 bases; unmatched bases: 5. The germline V gene encodes CDR1 SGDLS and CDR2 YYNGEE. The CDR3 DNA reads TGTGCCAGCAGCGTATATCAGGACAGGGGGAATGAGCAGTTCTTC. Protein: CASSVYQDRGNEQFF.

This clone was counted between two and nine times. Sequence at one end of the junction differs from germline and may be a read error. The chain links TRBV27 to TRBJ2-6; TRBD2 matches at 11 bases. The CDR3 loop spans 17 amino acids. CDR1 MNHEY and CDR2 SMNVEV come from the germline V gene (reference sequence). The CDR3 loop is CARSQGLAVSGANVLTF. The CDR3 DNA is TGTGCCCGCAGTCAGGGACTAGCGGTCTCTGGGGCCAACGTCCTGACTTTC.

This sequence joins TRBV5-1 and TRBJ2-3; D is possibly TRBD1 (5 bases). Trimming pared 6 bases from V and 0 bases from J, leaving 17 bases between. Germline loops: CDR1 SGHRS, CDR2 YFSETQ. There are 16 residues in the CDR3. In nucleotides, the CDR3 is TGCGCCAGCAAAGGCGTGGGGCAGGAGAGCACAGATACGCAGTATTTT. It codes for CASKGVGQESTDTQYF.

The J gene is TRBJ1-1, the V gene TRBV25-1, with TRBD1 matching 7 bases. The CDR3 length is 13 residues. Germline V gene data show CDR1 as MGHDK and CDR2 as SYGVNS. V lost 6 bases, J lost 1 base, and 2 bases stayed unmatched. CDR3 sequence: CASRGTANTEAFF. CDR3 nucleotides: TGTGCCAGCAGAGGGACAGCGAACACTGAAGCTTTCTTT. The full variable domain, its missing parts supplied by reference TRBV25-1 and TRBJ1-1, is EADIYQTPRYLVIGTGKKITLECSQTMGHDKMYWYQQDPGMELHLIHYSYGVNSTEKGDLSSESTVSRIRTEHFPLTLESARPSHTSQYLCASRGTANTEAFFGQGTRLTVV.

The chain joins TRBV7-9 to TRBJ2-7, with unresolved D. The germline V and J ends were trimmed by 3 bases and 2 bases, with 14 bases remaining between them. CDR3 length: 15 amino acids. The germline V gene encodes CDR1 SEHNR and CDR2 FQNEAQ (reference sequence). The CDR3 here is CASSFQPNSAYEQYF. The CDR3 DNA sequence: TGTGCCAGCAGCTTCCAGCCGAACAGTGCCTACGAGCAGTACTTC.

This clone was counted only a few times. The chain uses TRBV4-2 and TRBJ2-7; D not resolved. V dropped 4 bases and J dropped 2 bases, with 12 bases sitting between them. The V gene's germline CDR1 is LGHNA and CDR2 YNFKEQ. This CDR3 spans 14 amino acids. The CDR3 reads CASSPAGSAYEQYF. Here the CDR3 DNA reads TGTGCCAGCAGCCCTGCCGGCAGCGCCTACGAGCAGTACTTC.

V usage is TRBV7-9 and J usage is TRBJ2-1; 10 positions agree with TRBD2. With V trimmed by 6 bases and J by 6 bases, 5 bases remained unmatched. This CDR3 region has 14 residues. Per germline, CDR1 SEHNR and CDR2 FQNEAQ (reference sequence). The CDR3 is CASRRTSGVNEQFF. The DNA for the CDR3 is TGTGCCAGCAGAAGGACTAGCGGAGTCAATGAGCAGTTCTTC.

This clone was recorded a few times. The gene calls are TRBV9 and TRBJ2-7; D remains ambiguous. Germline lookup yields CDR1 SGDLS and CDR2 YYNGEE. V was pared by 3 bases and J by 0 bases, with 4 bases between. This CDR3 is 12 amino acids long. As DNA, the CDR3 is TGTGCCAGCAGCGGGAGCTCCTACGAGCAGTACTTC. Its protein product is CASSGSSYEQYF. The variable domain in full, completed from reference TRBV9 and TRBJ2-7, reads DSGVTQTPKHLITATGQRVTLRCSPRSGDLSVYWYQQSLDQGLQFLIQYYNGEERAKGNILERFSAQQFPDLHSELNLSSLELGDSALYFCASSGSSYEQYFGPGTRLTVT.

This clone was detected only a few times. V gene TRBV30 combines with J gene TRBJ1-5; D remains ambiguous. The V and J ends lost 2 bases and 0 bases respectively, with 8 bases between them. Germline V gene lookup returns CDR1 GTSNPN and CDR2 SVGIG (reference sequence). This CDR3 has 14 residues. CDR3 residues: CAWSSRISNQPQHF. The CDR3 DNA reads TGTGCCTGGAGTTCCAGGATTAGCAATCAGCCCCAGCATTTT.

The chain employs TRBV9 and TRBJ2-7, with no clear D. Germline V CDR1 and CDR2: SGDLS, YYNGEE. The length of the CDR3 is 14 residues. Trimming pared 7 bases from V and 0 bases from J, leaving 14 bases between. The DNA for the CDR3 is TGTGCCAGCTCCCCCCTGATGAGCTCCTACGAGCAGTACTTC. It yields the protein CASSPLMSSYEQYF.

This clone was detected many times. The chain recombines TRBV29-1 with TRBJ2-6; D possibly corresponds to TRBD1 (6 bases). This CDR3 is built from 13 residues. Germline CDR1 SQVTM, CDR2 ANQGSEA. Trimming shortened V by 6 bases and J by 2 bases, and 8 bases separated the two germline ends. The CDR3 here is CSVRQAGANVLTF. The CDR3 DNA sequence: TGCAGCGTAAGACAGGCTGGGGCCAACGTCCTGACTTTC.

The chain uses TRBV18 and TRBJ1-1; 8 bases fit TRBD1. The CDR3 runs to 15 residues. Trimming at V came to 6 bases and at J to 3 bases, leaving 9 bases not matched to a gene. The germline gives CDR1 KGHSH, CDR2 LQKENI. CDR3 in amino acids: CASSLTTGADTEAFF. DNA of the CDR3: TGTGCCAGCTCCCTTACGACAGGGGCGGACACTGAAGCTTTCTTT.

This clone has only a few counts. The gene calls are TRBV30 and TRBJ1-2; no clear D. Germline V gene sequence: CDR1 GTSNPN, CDR2 SVGIG (reference sequence). This CDR3 has 12 amino acids. Trimming cost V 4 bases and J 8 bases, with 14 bases left between them. Written as DNA, the CDR3 is TGTGCCTGGACCAATGGAGGGAAGGGCTACACCTTC. The encoded protein is CAWTNGGKGYTF.

This clone was found a few times. Distinct nucleotide sequences in the sample also encode this CDR3. The chain carries TRBV28 and TRBJ2-5; no clear D. Trimming left V 2 bases short and J 5 bases short, with 6 bases between. Germline CDR1 and CDR2: MDHEN and SYDVKM. CDR3 length: 12 amino acids. This chain's CDR3 is CASSLLGETQYF. For the CDR3, the DNA is TGTGCCAGCAGTTTACTTGGTGAGACCCAGTACTTC.

In its sample, this clone was seen a few times. The chain has TRBV9 and TRBJ2-5, with 7 bases aligning to TRBD2. V was clipped by 4 bases and J by 5 bases; unmatched bases: 20. The CDR3 contains 18 residues. Per the germline V gene, CDR1 is SGDLS and CDR2 is YYNGEE. CDR3 DNA sequence: TGTGCCAGCAGCCCCCGGGGAGGGGTGCCTAAGGGCGGTGAGACCCAGTACTTC. This gives the protein CASSPRGGVPKGGETQYF.

In the case of this clone: Other DNA sequences in the sample encode the same CDR3. J is TRBJ2-2 and V is TRBV9; D perhaps matches TRBD2 (5 bases). The V end was cut by 2 bases, the J end by 1 base, with 6 bases between. Germline assignment: CDR1 SGDLS and CDR2 YYNGEE. This CDR3 has 14 amino acids. Here the CDR3 reads CASSVAGNTGELFF. In DNA form, the CDR3 reads TGTGCCAGCAGCGTGGCGGGGAACACCGGGGAGCTGTTTTTT.